This T cell receptor beta chain was identified during a study of blood T cell repertoires in COVID-19. As for the study in general: From the United States, Italy and Spain came samples of acute and convalescent COVID-19. In each case, the material was cDNA or gDNA derived from T cells, B-cell-depleted T cells, or PBMCs.

The V gene's germline CDR1 is SGHRS and CDR2 YFSETQ. V dropped 6 bases and J dropped 3 bases, with 6 bases sitting between them. The CDR3 loop spans 11 amino acids. Original processing notes: Nucleated cell counts were estimated from reference gene primer amplification. Profiled with immunoSEQ multiplex PCR; TCRdb holds only in-frame clones, not every one. The V and J calls and clone size come from that table; D and trimming were worked out from the DNA. Seen here are over 150,000 clones, about 80% observed once, and the top ten hold about 29%. This TCR derives from a woman in her sixties or seventies with acute or convalescent COVID-19. The gene calls are TRBV5-1 and TRBJ2-5, with D perhaps matching TRBD1 (6 bases). The specimen was peripheral blood. CDR3 in amino acids: CASKGEETQYF. The CDR3, as DNA: TGCGCCAGCAAGGGGGAAGAGACCCAGTACTTC.